There are a few counts of the clone carrying this T cell receptor (beta chain). As yet, its antigen is unknown. The data derive from a study of response to subunit inactivated influenza vaccine. Overall study results and limits: Researchers suggested that each seasonal influenza vaccination recruits few new T cells.

Each CDR3 protein gets one entry after TCRdb re-called the RT-PCR reads with MiXCR. This table holds hundreds of thousands of distinct CDR3 sequences, less than 30% found once. CDR1 KGHSH and CDR2 LQKENI come from the germline V gene. The CDR3 consists of 15 residues. Trimming stripped 1 base from V and 1 base from J, with 10 bases between. V gene TRBV18 combines with J gene TRBJ2-5; unclear D gene. Sequences were derived from CD4+ T cells sorted from PBMCs, sampled roughly 5 days after vaccination. The receptor was isolated from a man between 50 and 59 years old who received an inactivated influenza vaccine. The CDR3 is CASSPRTLGQETQYF. The DNA for the CDR3 is TGTGCCAGCTCACCACGGACCCTCGGCCAAGAGACCCAGTACTTC.